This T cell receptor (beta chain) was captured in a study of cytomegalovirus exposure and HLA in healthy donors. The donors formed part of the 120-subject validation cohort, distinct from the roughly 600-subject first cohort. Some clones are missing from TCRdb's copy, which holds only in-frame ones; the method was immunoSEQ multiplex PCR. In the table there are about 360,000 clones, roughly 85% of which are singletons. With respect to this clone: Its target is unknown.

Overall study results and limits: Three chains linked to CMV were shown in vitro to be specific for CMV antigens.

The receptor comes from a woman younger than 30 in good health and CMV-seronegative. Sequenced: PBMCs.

The DNA of the CDR3 is TGTGCCTGGAAAGAGGTCCGGGGATGGACTGAAGCTTTCTTT. Residues: CAWKEVRGWTEAFF. The chain joins TRBV30 to TRBJ1-1; no firm D call. V was shortened by 4 bases and J by 5 bases, with 17 bases between the two germline ends. Germline-derived CDR1 and CDR2 are GTSNPN and SVGIG (reference sequence). The CDR3 has 14 amino acids.